Listed here are 31 T cell receptor beta chains from one sample, sequenced in a study of T-cell memory formation after mild COVID-19. TCRdb ran MiXCR on the 5' RACE reads and lists one entry per CDR3 protein. This sample has under 300,000 distinct CDR3 sequences; approximately 7.6% occur once, and the top ten carry about 22%. Sequencing was performed on PBMCs or a T cell subset sorted from them (not recorded which). Receptor source: a man aged 18 to 30 who had mild COVID-19 (a few samples of this study predate the infection). Cell type and time point are not known.

J is TRBJ2-5 and V is TRBV18; D not resolved. The CDR3 loop spans 15 amino acids. The V gene lost 3 bases and the J gene lost 4 bases, with 15 bases spanning the gap. CDR1 is KGHSH, CDR2 LQKENI, per germline. This CDR3 reads CASSPGSGQRETQYF. CDR3 coding DNA: TGTGCCAGCTCACCGGGGTCCGGGCAGAGAGAGACCCAGTACTTC.

The chain carries TRBV2 and TRBJ1-5, with TRBD1 matching over 7 bases. The J segment lost 7 bases and the V segment lost 4 bases, leaving 10 bases of the junction unmatched. There are 15 residues in the CDR3. Germline V gene data show CDR1 as SNHLY and CDR2 as FYNNEI. Here the CDR3 reads CASSVRGGARQPQHF. The CDR3 DNA reads TGTGCCAGCAGTGTGAGAGGGGGCGCGAGACAGCCCCAGCATTTT. The variable domain in full, with the rest retrieved from reference TRBV2 and TRBJ1-5, is EPEVTQTPSHQVTQMGQEVILRCVPISNHLYFYWYRQILGQKVEFLVSFYNNEISEKSEIFDDQFSVERPDGSNFTLKIRSTKLEDSAMYFCASSVRGGARQPQHFGDGTRLSIL.

V is TRBV4-3 and J is TRBJ1-6, with 10 bases that match TRBD1. CDR3 size: 16 residues. The trim removed 4 bases at V and 7 bases at J, leaving 7 bases unmatched. Germline-derived CDR1 and CDR2 are LGHNA and YSLEER. CDR3 bases: TGCGCCAGCAGCCGGACCCCGGGACAGGGGAATTCACCCCTCCACTTT. It yields the protein CASSRTPGQGNSPLHF.

The chain combines TRBV6-1 with TRBJ2-7; D is unresolved. Trimming took 2 bases from V and 3 from J, leaving 8 bases between them. CDR3 length: 13 amino acids. Germline V gives CDR1 MNHNS, CDR2 SASEGT. CDR3 amino acids: CASSEFDGYEQYV. Here the CDR3 DNA reads TGTGCCAGCAGTGAATTTGACGGCTACGAGCAGTACGTC.

The CDR3 coding sequence is TGCGCCAGCAGCCATGCGGACAGCTACGAGCAGTACTTC. Translation: CASSHADSYEQYF. This chain uses TRBV4-1 with TRBJ2-7; D possibly corresponds to TRBD1 (6 bases). The CDR3 covers 13 residues. V was pared by 3 bases and J by 3 bases, with 9 bases between. CDR1 is MGHRA, CDR2 YSYEKL, per germline.

The chain recombines TRBV10-3 with TRBJ2-3; no definite D call. The CDR3 has 12 amino acids. Germline CDR1 is ENHRY and CDR2 is SYGVKD. V lost 4 bases to trimming and J lost 7 bases, with 9 bases between them. The CDR3 DNA reads TGTGCCATCAGTGCTCGCAGGAATACGCAGTATTTT. This gives the protein CAISARRNTQYF.

This clonotype was detected a few times. The rearrangement uses TRBV3-1 and TRBJ2-5, with 8 bases identical to TRBD2. Germline trimming cut 5 bases from V and 4 bases from J; bases unmatched to any gene: 6. This CDR3 has 14 amino acids. Germline loops: CDR1 LGHDT, CDR2 YNNKEL (reference sequence). CDR3 sequence (DNA): TGTGCCAGCAGCTGGGGACTAGGGAGAGAGACCCAGTACTTC. It yields the protein CASSWGLGRETQYF.

The chain links TRBV7-3 to TRBJ2-3; TRBD2 matches at 15 bases. Trimming removed 5 bases from V and 4 bases from J; junction bases left unmatched: 4. CDR1 and CDR2 (germline): SGHTA, FQGTGA. The CDR3 loop spans 16 amino acids. CDR3 region: CASSARTSGGADTQYF. In nucleotides, the CDR3 is TGTGCCAGCAGCGCCCGGACTAGCGGGGGGGCAGATACGCAGTATTTT.

DNA for the CDR3: TGTGCCAGCAGTTTAGCGCCGTCGGCGGTTGAAAAACTGTTTTTT. The encoded protein is CASSLAPSAVEKLFF. This rearrangement joins TRBV12-3 or TRBV12-4 to TRBJ1-4; D is ambiguous. Deletions cut 0 bases from V and 7 bases from J, with 12 bases between. The CDR3 covers 15 residues.

The CDR3 loop reads CASSAARDLINYGYTF. The CDR3 DNA follows: TGTGCCAGCAGTGCCGCCCGGGACCTTATAAACTATGGCTACACCTTC. The chain couples TRBV12-3 or TRBV12-4 to TRBJ1-2; TRBD1 is a possible D gene (5 bases). The CDR3 totals 16 residues. V gave up 5 bases and J gave up 2 bases, with 18 bases separating them.

This clonotype was seen at least ten times. The V gene is TRBV6-5, the J gene TRBJ1-5; 8 nucleotides align to TRBD1. After removal of 5 bases from V and 6 bases from J, the junction contained 3 bases not matched to a gene. Germline CDR1 reads MNHEY; CDR2 reads SVGAGI. The CDR3 contains 13 residues. The CDR3 sequence: CASSQGAGQPQHF. The CDR3 bases are TGTGCCAGCAGTCAGGGGGCCGGTCAGCCCCAGCATTTT.

About this clonotype itself: Possible read error: a much larger clone is one base away. This sequence joins TRBV5-1 and TRBJ2-1; 10 bases line up with TRBD2. Looked up from germline, CDR1 is SGHRS and CDR2 is YFSETQ. CDR3 length equals 14 residues. V shed 5 bases, J shed 7 bases, and the junction held 6 bases outside the gene matches. CDR3 sequence reads: CASRRAGGPNEQFF. In nucleotides, the CDR3 is TGCGCCAGCAGACGAGCGGGGGGGCCGAATGAGCAGTTCTTC.

This clonotype was seen a handful of times. This chain uses TRBV5-4 with TRBJ2-2; 9 bases line up with TRBD1. J was trimmed by 10 bases and V by 0 bases; bases with no gene match: 10. The germline V gene encodes CDR1 SGHNT and CDR2 YYREEE (reference sequence). This CDR3 has 16 residues. CDR3 nucleotide sequence: TGTGCCAGCAGCTTGGGGGGACAGGGAGGAAGTGAGGAGCTGTTTTTT. Amino acids: CASSLGGQGGSEELFF.

The chain recombines TRBV12-3 or TRBV12-4 with TRBJ1-5; a weak D match, TRBD1 (6 bases). With 6 bases removed from V and 4 bases from J, the gap between germline ends came to 16 bases. The CDR3 totals 15 residues. The CDR3 loop reads CASRSGQFGNQPQHF. The CDR3 DNA is TGTGCCAGCAGGTCCGGACAGTTCGGTAATCAGCCCCAGCATTTT.

This clonotype has more than one count but fewer than ten. The V and J genes are TRBV5-5 and TRBJ2-1, with 8 bases matching TRBD2. This CDR3 is built from 16 residues. Germline CDR1 is SGHKS and CDR2 is YYEKEE (reference sequence). V shed 1 base and J 8 bases; nucleotides not matched to a gene: 11. DNA of the CDR3: TGTGCCAGCAGCTTGTACGGGACTAGGGGGTCGGATGAGCAGTTCTTC. It codes for CASSLYGTRGSDEQFF.

This clonotype has only a few counts. The chain is built from TRBV5-1 and TRBJ2-2; 7 bases match TRBD2. The J segment lost 1 base and the V segment lost 10 bases, leaving 4 bases of the junction unmatched. The CDR3 has 13 amino acids. CDR1 is SGHRS, CDR2 YFSETQ, per germline. CDR3: CAGGDENTGELFF. DNA for the CDR3: TGCGCCGGGGGGGACGAGAACACCGGGGAGCTGTTTTTT.

This chain connects TRBV6-2 or TRBV6-3 to TRBJ2-3; perhaps D is TRBD1 or TRBD2 (7 bases each). This CDR3 region has 15 residues. V lost 2 bases and J 2 bases, leaving 11 bases between the germline ends. In germline, CDR1 is MNHEY, CDR2 SVGEGT. DNA of the CDR3: TGTGCCAGCAGTTACGACAGGGACTACACAGATACGCAGTATTTT. This sequence encodes CASSYDRDYTDTQYF.

This chain joins TRBV5-4 and TRBJ2-2; 8 nucleotides line up with TRBD1. This CDR3 is built from 14 residues. The germline V gene encodes CDR1 SGHNT and CDR2 YYREEE (reference sequence). V was pared by 2 bases and J by 9 bases, with 6 bases of the junction left unmatched. The CDR3 nucleotides are TGTGCCAGCAGCTTCCCCGACAGGGGCCGGGAGCTGTTTTTT. Protein: CASSFPDRGRELFF.

The rearrangement links TRBV29-1 to TRBJ2-2; the D is unclear. Deletions cut 8 bases from V and 10 bases from J, with 17 bases between. The germline V gene has CDR1 SQVTM and CDR2 ANQGSEA. The CDR3 length is 12 residues. The CDR3 DNA follows: TGCAGCATTTCCTCCCCCCCGGTGGAGCTGTTTTTT. Protein product: CSISSPPVELFF.

This rearrangement joins TRBV7-2 to TRBJ2-1; unclear D gene. Germline V gene sequence: CDR1 SGHTA, CDR2 FQGNSA. The CDR3 sequence is 14 residues long. V lost 2 bases and J 7 bases, leaving 12 bases between the germline ends. The CDR3 coding sequence is TGTGCCAGCAGCTTAAGCTGGGTGGGGAATGAGCAGTTCTTC. Translated: CASSLSWVGNEQFF.

The rearrangement joins TRBV7-3 to TRBJ1-3; TRBD1 is a possible D gene (6 bases). The CDR3 extends over 14 amino acids. Trimming removed 3 bases from V and 4 bases from J, with 10 bases in between. Germline V gene data show CDR1 as SGHTA and CDR2 as FQGTGA. The CDR3 here is CASSLTGFGNTIYF. The DNA of the CDR3 is TGTGCCAGCAGCTTGACAGGATTCGGAAACACCATATATTTT.

The CDR3 DNA is TGTGCCAGCGGGCTAGGAAGGGCTCAGCCCCAGCATTTT. Protein product: CASGLGRAQPQHF. The chain combines TRBV12-3 or TRBV12-4 with TRBJ1-5, with D hard to call. Trimming pared 8 bases from V and 6 bases from J, leaving 14 bases between. The CDR3 sequence is 13 residues long.

The table lists this clonotype with a few counts. This chain uses TRBV29-1 with TRBJ2-1; 9 nucleotides agree with TRBD1. The germline V gene has CDR1 SQVTM and CDR2 ANQGSEA. The CDR3 sequence is 13 residues long. Trimming removed 4 bases from V and 7 bases from J; junction bases left unmatched: 5. Written as DNA, the CDR3 is TGCAGCGTTGCCGAGACAGGGGGAAATGAGCAGTTCTTC. Translating gives CSVAETGGNEQFF.

This clonotype has just a few counts. The chain carries TRBV5-1 and TRBJ2-1, with 10 bases fitting TRBD2. CDR3 length: 15 residues. Unmatched junction bases numbered 8, after V lost 6 bases and J lost 5 bases. CDR1 is SGHRS and CDR2 is YFSETQ in the germline V gene. CDR3 loop: CASTFSGGLDNEQFF. CDR3 bases: TGCGCCAGCACGTTTAGCGGGGGGCTCGACAATGAGCAGTTCTTC.

This clonotype was counted ten times or more. The chain is built from TRBV3-1 and TRBJ1-6; D is undetermined. This CDR3 spans 13 amino acids. The V gene lost 3 bases and the J gene lost 14 bases, with 14 bases spanning the gap. CDR1 is LGHDT and CDR2 is YNNKEL in the germline V gene (reference sequence). CDR3 in amino acids: CASSQNEGLTLHF. For the CDR3, the DNA is TGTGCCAGCAGCCAGAATGAAGGTTTGACCCTCCACTTT.

This clonotype was detected a few times. The CDR3 sequence is CASSQDWGTGELFF. The CDR3 DNA is TGTGCCAGCAGCCAAGATTGGGGCACCGGGGAGCTGTTTTTT. The V and J genes are TRBV3-1 and TRBJ2-2; D ambiguous. Germline V gives CDR1 LGHDT, CDR2 YNNKEL (reference sequence). The CDR3 is 14 amino acids. V gave up 0 bases and J gave up 4 bases, with 6 bases separating them.

This chain joins TRBV5-1 and TRBJ1-6, with TRBD1 matching over 8 bases. V lost 4 bases to trimming and J lost 9 bases; unmatched junction nucleotides: 3. This CDR3 region has 13 residues. Looked up from germline, CDR1 is SGHRS and CDR2 is YFSETQ. The CDR3 sequence is CASSVTGGSPLHF. The CDR3 DNA follows: TGCGCCAGCAGCGTAACAGGGGGTTCACCCCTCCACTTT.

The genes are TRBV6-2 or TRBV6-3 and TRBJ2-7; TRBD1 might be the D (6 bases). Looked up from germline, CDR1 is MNHEY and CDR2 is SVGEGT. CDR3 length: 18 amino acids. Between the trimmed V and J ends, which lost 2 bases and 0 bases, there was a span of 20 bases. In nucleotides, the CDR3 is TGTGCCAGCAGTTACCGAATTCCGGTCCGGGACATCTCCTACGAGCAGTACTTC. It yields the protein CASSYRIPVRDISYEQYF.

This rearrangement joins TRBV11-2 to TRBJ2-1, with D perhaps matching TRBD2 (5 bases). Per germline, CDR1 SGHAT and CDR2 FQNNGV. This CDR3 has 13 amino acids. Trimming shortened V by 0 bases and J by 9 bases, and 9 bases separated the two germline ends. The CDR3 sequence is CASSLEASGEQFF. As DNA, the CDR3 is TGTGCCAGCAGCTTAGAAGCGAGCGGTGAGCAGTTCTTC.

The table lists this clonotype with many counts. This sequence joins TRBV12-3 or TRBV12-4 and TRBJ1-5; D is unclear. Trimming took 6 bases from V and 4 from J, leaving 10 bases between them. The CDR3 loop spans 13 amino acids. The CDR3 loop is CASSRRENQPQHF. For the CDR3, the DNA is TGTGCCAGCAGCCGCCGGGAGAATCAGCCCCAGCATTTT.

The chain couples TRBV20-1 to TRBJ1-1; unclear D gene. CDR3 size: 11 residues. The V end was cut by 0 bases, the J end by 4 bases, with 3 bases between. Germline values: CDR1 DFQATT, CDR2 SNEGSKA (reference sequence). In DNA form, the CDR3 reads TGCAGTGCTAGAGAGTCCACTGAAGCTTTCTTT. It specifies CSARESTEAFF.